This T cell receptor (beta chain) came from a study of T cell responses to AZD1222 COVID-19 vaccine. A word on this clone: The antigen remains unidentified.

Regarding the study as a whole: Donors skewed white British and female; clonal diversity was possibly underestimated. Spike-specific TCR breadth rose after two AZD1222 doses, and depth rose as well.

In germline, CDR1 is MNHEY, CDR2 SVGAGI. The ends were cut back, 8 bases at V and 3 bases at J, with 18 bases in the middle. This CDR3 contains 15 residues. Profiling relied on immunoSEQ multiplex PCR, and the TCRdb table lists in-frame clones only, not all of them. This table holds tens of thousands of clones, 80% found once. The specimen was peripheral blood, collected on day 0 of AZD1222 vaccination. This receptor was taken from an adult in good health. The chain joins TRBV6-5 to TRBJ2-3, with D perhaps matching TRBD1 (6 bases). CDR3 sequence: CASGRTGSRTDTQYF. The CDR3 bases are TGTGCCAGCGGTAGAACAGGGAGTCGTACAGATACGCAGTATTTT.